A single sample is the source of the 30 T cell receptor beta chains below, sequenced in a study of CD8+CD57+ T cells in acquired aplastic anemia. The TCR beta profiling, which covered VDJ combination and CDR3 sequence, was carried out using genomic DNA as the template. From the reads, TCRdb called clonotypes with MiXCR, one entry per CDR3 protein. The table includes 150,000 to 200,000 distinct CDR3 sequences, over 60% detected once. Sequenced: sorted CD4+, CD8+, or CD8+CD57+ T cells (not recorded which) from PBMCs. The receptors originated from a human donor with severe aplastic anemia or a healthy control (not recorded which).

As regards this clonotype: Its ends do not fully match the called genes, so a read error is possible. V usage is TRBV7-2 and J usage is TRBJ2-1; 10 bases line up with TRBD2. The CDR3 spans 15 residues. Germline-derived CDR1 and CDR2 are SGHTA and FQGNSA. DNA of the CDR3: TGCGCCAGCAGCTTTAGCGGGGGGACCTACAATGAGCAGTTCTTC. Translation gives CASSFSGGTYNEQFF.

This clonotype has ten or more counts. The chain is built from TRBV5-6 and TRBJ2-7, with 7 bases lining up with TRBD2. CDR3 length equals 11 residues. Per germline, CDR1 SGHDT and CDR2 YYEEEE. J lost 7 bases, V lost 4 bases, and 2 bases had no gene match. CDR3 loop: CASSVGGEQYF. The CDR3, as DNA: TGTGCCAGCAGCGTCGGGGGGGAGCAGTACTTC.

The CDR3 is CSARQPLAGGDNEQFF. The DNA for the CDR3 is TGCAGTGCTAGACAGCCGCTAGCGGGGGGTGACAATGAGCAGTTCTTC. V is TRBV20-1 and J is TRBJ2-1, with TRBD2 matching 11 bases. The CDR3 loop spans 16 amino acids. V shed 2 bases and J 5 bases; nucleotides not matched to a gene: 8. The germline V gene has CDR1 DFQATT and CDR2 SNEGSKA (reference sequence).

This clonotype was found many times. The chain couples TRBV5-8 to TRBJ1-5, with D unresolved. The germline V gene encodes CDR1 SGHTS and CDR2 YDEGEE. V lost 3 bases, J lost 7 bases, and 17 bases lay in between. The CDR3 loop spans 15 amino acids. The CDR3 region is CASSSDYLFGQPQHF. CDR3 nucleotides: TGTGCCAGCAGCTCCGACTACCTTTTTGGACAGCCCCAGCATTTT.

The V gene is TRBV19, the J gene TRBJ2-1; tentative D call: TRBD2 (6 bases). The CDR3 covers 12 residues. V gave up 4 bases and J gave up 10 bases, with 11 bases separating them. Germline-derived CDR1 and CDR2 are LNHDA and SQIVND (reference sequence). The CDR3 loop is CASSNWGGEQFF. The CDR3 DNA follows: TGTGCCAGTAGTAACTGGGGAGGAGAGCAGTTCTTC.

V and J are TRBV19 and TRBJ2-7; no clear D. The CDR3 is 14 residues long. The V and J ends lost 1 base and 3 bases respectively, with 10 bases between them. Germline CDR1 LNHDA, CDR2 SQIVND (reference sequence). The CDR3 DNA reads TGTGCCAGTAGTATAGGGACCACTTACTACGAGCAGTACTTC. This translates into CASSIGTTYYEQYF.

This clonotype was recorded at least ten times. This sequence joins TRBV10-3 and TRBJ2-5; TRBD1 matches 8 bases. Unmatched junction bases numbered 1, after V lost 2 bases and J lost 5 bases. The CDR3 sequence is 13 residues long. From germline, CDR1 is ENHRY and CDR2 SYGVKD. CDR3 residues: CAISETGGETQYF. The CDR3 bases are TGTGCCATCAGTGAGACAGGGGGGGAGACCCAGTACTTC.

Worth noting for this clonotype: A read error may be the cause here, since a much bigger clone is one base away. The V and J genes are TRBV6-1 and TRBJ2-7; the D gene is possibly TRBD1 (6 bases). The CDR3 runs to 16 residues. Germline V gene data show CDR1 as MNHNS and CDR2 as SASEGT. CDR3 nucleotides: TGTGCCAGCAGTGAAATTAATTCAGGGGCAGTAGGCGAGCGGTACTTC. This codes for CASSEINSGAVGERYF.

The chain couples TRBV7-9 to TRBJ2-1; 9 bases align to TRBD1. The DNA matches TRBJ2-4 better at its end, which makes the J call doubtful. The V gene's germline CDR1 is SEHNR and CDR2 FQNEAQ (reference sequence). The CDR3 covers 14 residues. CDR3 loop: CASSPLQGANIQYF. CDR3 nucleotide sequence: TGTGCCAGCAGTCCACTACAGGGGGCAAACATTCAGTACTTC.

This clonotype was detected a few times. The CDR3 region is CASTEGGLRGSPLHF. The CDR3 coding sequence is TGTGCCAGTACCGAGGGAGGCCTTAGGGGTTCACCCCTCCACTTT. V gene TRBV19 combines with J gene TRBJ1-6, with TRBD1 as a possible D gene (5 bases). Germline CDR1 reads LNHDA; CDR2 reads SQIVND (reference sequence). The germline V and J ends were trimmed by 7 bases and 9 bases, with 19 bases remaining between them. The CDR3 sequence is 15 residues long.

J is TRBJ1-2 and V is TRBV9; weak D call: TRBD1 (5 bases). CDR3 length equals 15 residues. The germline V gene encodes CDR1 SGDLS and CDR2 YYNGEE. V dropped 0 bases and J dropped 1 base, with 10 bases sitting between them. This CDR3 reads CASSVAPGSNYGYTF. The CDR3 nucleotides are TGTGCCAGCAGCGTAGCTCCAGGGAGTAACTATGGCTACACCTTC. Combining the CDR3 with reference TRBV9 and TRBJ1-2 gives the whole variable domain DSGVTQTPKHLITATGQRVTLRCSPRSGDLSVYWYQQSLDQGLQFLIQYYNGEERAKGNILERFSAQQFPDLHSELNLSSLELGDSALYFCASSVAPGSNYGYTFGSGTRLTVV.

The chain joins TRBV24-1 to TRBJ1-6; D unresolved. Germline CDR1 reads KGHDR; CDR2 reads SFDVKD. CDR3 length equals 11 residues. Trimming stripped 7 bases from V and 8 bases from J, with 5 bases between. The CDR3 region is CATRLYSPLHF. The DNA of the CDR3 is TGTGCCACCAGACTGTATTCACCCCTCCACTTT.

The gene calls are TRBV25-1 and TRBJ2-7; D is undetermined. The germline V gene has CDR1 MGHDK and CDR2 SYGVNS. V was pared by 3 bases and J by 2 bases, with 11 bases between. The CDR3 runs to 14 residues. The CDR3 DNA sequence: TGTGCCAGCAGTGATTCAGGCGGTCCCTACGAGCAGTACTTC. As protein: CASSDSGGPYEQYF.

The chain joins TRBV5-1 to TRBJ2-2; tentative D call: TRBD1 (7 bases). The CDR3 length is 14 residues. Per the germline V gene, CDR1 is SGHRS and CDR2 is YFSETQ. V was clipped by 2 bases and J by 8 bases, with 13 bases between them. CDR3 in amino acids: CASSFSRGDGELFF. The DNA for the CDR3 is TGCGCCAGCAGCTTCTCCAGGGGGGATGGGGAGCTGTTTTTT.

The CDR3 is CSVELTGGYEQYF. CDR3 coding DNA: TGCAGCGTTGAACTGACAGGGGGGTACGAGCAGTACTTC. The J gene is TRBJ2-7, the V gene TRBV29-1; 9 bases agree with TRBD1. Germline-derived CDR1 and CDR2 are SQVTM and ANQGSEA. V lost 2 bases, J lost 4 bases, and 3 bases stayed unmatched. The length of the CDR3 is 13 residues.

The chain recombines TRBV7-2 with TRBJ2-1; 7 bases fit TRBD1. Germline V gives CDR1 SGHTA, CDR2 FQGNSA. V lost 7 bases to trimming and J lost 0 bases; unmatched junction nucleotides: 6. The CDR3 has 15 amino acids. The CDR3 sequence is CASTKNRGSYNEQFF. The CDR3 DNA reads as TGTGCCAGCACCAAAAACAGGGGCTCCTACAATGAGCAGTTCTTC.

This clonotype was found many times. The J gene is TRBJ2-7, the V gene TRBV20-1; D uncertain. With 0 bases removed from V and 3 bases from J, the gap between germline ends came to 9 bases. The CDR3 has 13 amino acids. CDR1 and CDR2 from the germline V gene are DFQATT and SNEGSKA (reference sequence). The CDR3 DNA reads TGCAGTGCTAGAGATCAGGTTGGCTACGAGCAGTACTTC. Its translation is CSARDQVGYEQYF.

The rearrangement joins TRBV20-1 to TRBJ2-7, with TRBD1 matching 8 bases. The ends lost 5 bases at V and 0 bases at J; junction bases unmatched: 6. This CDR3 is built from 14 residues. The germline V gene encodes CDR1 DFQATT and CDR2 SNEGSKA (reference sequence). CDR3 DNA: TGCAGTGCTGGGAAGACAGGGGTCTCCTACGAGCAGTACTTC. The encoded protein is CSAGKTGVSYEQYF.

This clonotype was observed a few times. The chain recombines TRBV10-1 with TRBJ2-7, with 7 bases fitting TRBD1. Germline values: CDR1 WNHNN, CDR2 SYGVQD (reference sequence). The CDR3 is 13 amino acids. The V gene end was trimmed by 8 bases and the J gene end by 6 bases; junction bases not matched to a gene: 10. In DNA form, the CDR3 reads TGCGCCAGCTTAGGCAGGGGGACCTGCGAGCAGTACTTC. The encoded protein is CASLGRGTCEQYF.

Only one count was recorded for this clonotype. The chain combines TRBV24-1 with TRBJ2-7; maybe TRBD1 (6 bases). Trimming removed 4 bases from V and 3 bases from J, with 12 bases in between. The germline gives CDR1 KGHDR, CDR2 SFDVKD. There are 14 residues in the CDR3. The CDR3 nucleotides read TGTGCCACCAGTGAGGGGACACTCGACTACGAGCAGTACTTC. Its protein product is CATSEGTLDYEQYF.

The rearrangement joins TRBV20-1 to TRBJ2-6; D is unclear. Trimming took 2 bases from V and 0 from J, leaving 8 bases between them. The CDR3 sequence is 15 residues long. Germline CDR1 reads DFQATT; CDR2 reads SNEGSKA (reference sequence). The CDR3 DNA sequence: TGCAGTGCTAGACCGACAACCTCTGGGGCCAACGTCCTGACTTTC. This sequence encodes CSARPTTSGANVLTF.

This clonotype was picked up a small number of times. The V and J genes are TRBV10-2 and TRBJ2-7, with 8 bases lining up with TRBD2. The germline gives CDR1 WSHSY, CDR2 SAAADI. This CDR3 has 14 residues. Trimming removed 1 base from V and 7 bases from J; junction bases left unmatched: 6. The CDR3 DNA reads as TGCGCCAGCAGTGAGTACGGACTAGCTGGGGAGCAGTACTTC. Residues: CASSEYGLAGEQYF.

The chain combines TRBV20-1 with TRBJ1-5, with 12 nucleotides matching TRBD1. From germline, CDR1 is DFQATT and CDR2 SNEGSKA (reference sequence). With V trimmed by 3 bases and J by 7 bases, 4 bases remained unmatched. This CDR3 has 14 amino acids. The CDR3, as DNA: TGCAGTGCTAGTGGGGACAGGGGGCTACAGCCCCAGCATTTT. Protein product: CSASGDRGLQPQHF.

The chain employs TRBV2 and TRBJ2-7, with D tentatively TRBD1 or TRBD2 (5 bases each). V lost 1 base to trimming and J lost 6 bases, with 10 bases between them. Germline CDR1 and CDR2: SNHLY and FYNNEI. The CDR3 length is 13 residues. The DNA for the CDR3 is TGTGCCAGCAGTGAAGAAATGAGGGGCGAGCAGTACTTC. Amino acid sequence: CASSEEMRGEQYF.

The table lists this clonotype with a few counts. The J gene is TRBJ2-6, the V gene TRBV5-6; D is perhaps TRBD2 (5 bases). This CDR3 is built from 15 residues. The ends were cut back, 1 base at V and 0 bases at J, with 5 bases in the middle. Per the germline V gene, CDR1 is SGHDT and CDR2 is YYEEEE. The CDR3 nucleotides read TGTGCCAGCAGCTTGCGGGGCTCTGGGGCCAACGTCCTGACTTTC. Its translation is CASSLRGSGANVLTF. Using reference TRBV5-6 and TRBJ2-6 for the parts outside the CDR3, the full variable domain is DAGVTQSPTHLIKTRGQQVTLRCSPKSGHDTVSWYQQALGQGPQFIFQYYEEEERQRGNFPDRFSGHQFPNYSSELNVNALLLGDSALYLCASSLRGSGANVLTFGAGSRLTVL.

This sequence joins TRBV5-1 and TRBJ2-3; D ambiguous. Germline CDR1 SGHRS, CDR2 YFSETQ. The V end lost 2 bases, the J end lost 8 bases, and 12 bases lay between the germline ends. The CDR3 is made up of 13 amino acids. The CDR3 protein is CASSLSNYPTQYF. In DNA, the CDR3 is TGCGCCAGCAGCTTATCTAATTATCCTACGCAGTATTTT.

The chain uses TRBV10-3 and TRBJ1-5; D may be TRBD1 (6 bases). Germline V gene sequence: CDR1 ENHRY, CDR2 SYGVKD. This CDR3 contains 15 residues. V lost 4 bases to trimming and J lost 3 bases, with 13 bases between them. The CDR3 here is CAISVGQGNNQPQHF. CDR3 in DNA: TGTGCCATCAGTGTGGGGCAGGGGAACAATCAGCCCCAGCATTTT.

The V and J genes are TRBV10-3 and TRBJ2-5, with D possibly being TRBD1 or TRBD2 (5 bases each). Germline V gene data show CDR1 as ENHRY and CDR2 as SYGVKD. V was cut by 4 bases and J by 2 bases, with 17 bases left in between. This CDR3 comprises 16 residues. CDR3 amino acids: CAISGGTTSEQETQYF. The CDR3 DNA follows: TGTGCCATCAGTGGGGGGACCACCTCGGAGCAAGAGACCCAGTACTTC.

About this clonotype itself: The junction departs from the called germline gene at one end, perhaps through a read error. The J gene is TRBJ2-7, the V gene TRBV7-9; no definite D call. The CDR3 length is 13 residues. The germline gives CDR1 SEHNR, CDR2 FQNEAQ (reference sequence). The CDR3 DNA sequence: TGTGCCAGAAGCTCACACGAGGCCTACGAGCAGTACTTC. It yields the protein CARSSHEAYEQYF.

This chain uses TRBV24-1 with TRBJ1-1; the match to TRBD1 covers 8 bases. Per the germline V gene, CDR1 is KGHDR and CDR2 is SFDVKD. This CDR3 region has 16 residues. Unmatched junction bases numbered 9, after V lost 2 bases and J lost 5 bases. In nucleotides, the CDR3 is TGTGCCACCAGTGATTCCCGCAGGGGGCCGGGTACTGAAGCTTTCTTT. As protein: CATSDSRRGPGTEAFF.